The 16 T cell receptor beta chains given below trace back to one sample, sequenced in a study of human T cells and chemical hapten exposure. Time point noted: patch test 3, about 24 weeks after DPC sensitization. Treatment given: therapeutic diphenylcyclopropenone sensitization with weekly scalp DPC. In TCRdb, the RACE reads were re-called with MiXCR into one record per CDR3 protein. This table holds tens of thousands of distinct CDR3 sequences, about an eighth found once. Sequenced here: whole blood, sampled in connection with sensitization to the hapten diphenylcyclopropenone (DPC). These TCRs come from a man aged 25-45 years with alopecia areata. Some clones in this sample may be carry-over from other donors' samples.

At least ten counts were recorded for this clonotype. The CDR3 reads CASSRGQGINQPQHF. CDR3 in DNA: TGTGCCAGCTCCCGCGGACAGGGAATCAATCAGCCCCAGCATTTT. The V and J genes are TRBV18 and TRBJ1-5, with TRBD1 identical over 8 bases. Germline V gives CDR1 KGHSH, CDR2 LQKENI. V shed 6 bases and J 3 bases; nucleotides not matched to a gene: 7. The CDR3 consists of 15 residues.

The rearrangement uses TRBV7-2 and TRBJ2-1; D is tentatively TRBD1 or TRBD2 (5 bases each). The CDR3 is 16 residues long. The V end lost 1 base, the J end lost 5 bases, and 15 bases lay between the germline ends. The V gene's germline CDR1 is SGHTA and CDR2 FQGNSA. The CDR3: CASSLVSGGTNNEQFF. The CDR3 DNA reads as TGTGCCAGCAGCTTAGTCAGTGGGGGAACAAACAATGAGCAGTTCTTC.

This clonotype was seen more than once but under ten times. The V and J genes are TRBV20-1 and TRBJ1-2; D unresolved. The CDR3 loop spans 15 amino acids. Per the germline V gene, CDR1 is DFQATT and CDR2 is SNEGSKA (reference sequence). Trimming removed 5 bases from V and 2 bases from J, with 18 bases in between. The CDR3 nucleotides are TGCAGTGCTCTGGCCCCAAGAACATACAACTATGGCTACACCTTC. It codes for CSALAPRTYNYGYTF.

The table lists this clonotype with many counts. The CDR3 protein is CSVQESGNTIYF. In nucleotides, the CDR3 is TGCAGCGTTCAGGAATCTGGAAACACCATATATTTT. The V gene is TRBV29-1, the J gene TRBJ1-3; unclear D gene. Germline V gives CDR1 SQVTM, CDR2 ANQGSEA. With 5 bases removed from V and 1 base from J, the gap between germline ends came to 6 bases. This CDR3 spans 12 amino acids.

There are a few counts of this clonotype. The chain recombines TRBV5-1 with TRBJ2-7; D is uncertain. This CDR3 is 14 amino acids long. V was cut by 0 bases and J by 2 bases, with 9 bases left in between. Germline loops: CDR1 SGHRS, CDR2 YFSETQ. CDR3 nucleotide sequence: TGCGCCAGCAGCTTGGTGGTGGGAACCTACGAGCAGTACTTC. Translation: CASSLVVGTYEQYF.

This clonotype showed up just a few times. CDR3 region: CASAPRAGELFF. In nucleotides, the CDR3 is TGTGCTAGTGCCCCACGGGCCGGGGAGCTGTTTTTT. The rearrangement uses TRBV12-5 and TRBJ2-2; D is undetermined. CDR3 length: 12 residues. Germline CDR1 and CDR2: LGHNT and FRNRAP. Between the trimmed V and J ends, which lost 7 bases and 6 bases, there was a span of 9 bases.

The chain links TRBV25-1 to TRBJ1-2, with D hard to call. Per the germline V gene, CDR1 is MGHDK and CDR2 is SYGVNS. The ends were cut back, 1 base at V and 8 bases at J, with 8 bases in the middle. There are 12 residues in the CDR3. The CDR3 here is CASSEFGVGYTF. The CDR3 nucleotides read TGTGCCAGCAGTGAATTTGGGGTAGGCTACACCTTC.

This clonotype was picked up one time. The chain uses TRBV7-2 and TRBJ2-1; a weak D match, TRBD2 (6 bases). The V end lost 1 base, the J end lost 2 bases, and 12 bases lay between the germline ends. Per germline, CDR1 SGHTA and CDR2 FQGNSA. This CDR3 has 16 residues. The CDR3 nucleotides are TGTGCCAGCAGCTTAGTATGGGGGGTCGCCTACAATGAGCAGTTCTTC. Translated: CASSLVWGVAYNEQFF.

This clonotype was seen at least ten times. CDR3 bases: TGTGCCAGCAGCGCTTCCGGGACTAGCGTGAAGTTCTTC. This codes for CASSASGTSVKFF. The chain uses TRBV5-6 and TRBJ2-1; TRBD2 aligns across 10 bases. The trim removed 4 bases at V and 14 bases at J, leaving 9 bases unmatched. Germline values: CDR1 SGHDT, CDR2 YYEEEE. CDR3 length equals 13 residues.

V and J are TRBV10-3 and TRBJ2-1; possibly TRBD2 for D (7 bases). V was pared by 2 bases and J by 0 bases, with 17 bases between. This CDR3 has 18 residues. Germline V gene data show CDR1 as ENHRY and CDR2 as SYGVKD. The chain's CDR3 is CAISELGGWTASYNEQFF. The CDR3, as DNA: TGTGCCATCAGTGAGCTGGGGGGGTGGACAGCCTCCTACAATGAGCAGTTCTTC.

This clonotype was detected a few times. J is TRBJ2-6 and V is TRBV24-1; weak D call: TRBD2 (7 bases). Trimming removed 4 bases from V and 1 base from J, with 13 bases in between. The CDR3 loop spans 17 amino acids. Germline V gene lookup returns CDR1 KGHDR and CDR2 SFDVKD. The chain's CDR3 is CATSEGGLFSGANVLTF. In DNA, the CDR3 is TGTGCCACCAGTGAGGGGGGGCTCTTTTCTGGGGCCAACGTCCTGACTTTC.

This clonotype was observed a few times. This chain joins TRBV2 and TRBJ2-7; TRBD1 matches at 8 bases. J was trimmed by 3 bases and V by 4 bases; bases with no gene match: 5. CDR3 length: 14 residues. Germline V gene lookup returns CDR1 SNHLY and CDR2 FYNNEI. The CDR3 DNA sequence: TGTGCCAGCAGTGTTAACAGGGGGTGCTACGAGCAGTACTTC. It encodes CASSVNRGCYEQYF.

V usage is TRBV5-6 and J usage is TRBJ1-1; D is perhaps TRBD1 (6 bases). Germline assignment: CDR1 SGHDT and CDR2 YYEEEE. The CDR3 is 12 residues long. The V and J ends lost 4 bases and 10 bases respectively, with 14 bases between them. The CDR3 spells CASSTVGGSAFF. The DNA for the CDR3 is TGTGCCAGCAGCACGGTGGGGGGCTCAGCTTTCTTT.

This clonotype was recorded at least ten times. This chain links TRBV7-8 with TRBJ2-2, with D possibly TRBD2 on 6 matching bases. The CDR3 totals 16 residues. V lost 1 base, J lost 4 bases, and 13 bases lay in between. Germline V lookup: CDR1 SGHVS, CDR2 FQNEAQ. The CDR3 here is CASSLVGGSITGELFF. For the CDR3, the DNA is TGTGCCAGCAGCTTAGTGGGGGGTTCGATCACCGGGGAGCTGTTTTTT.

This clonotype was counted once. The chain couples TRBV9 to TRBJ1-6; no firm D call. Trimming cost V 0 bases and J 9 bases, with 10 bases left between them. Germline V gene data show CDR1 as SGDLS and CDR2 as YYNGEE. This CDR3 is built from 14 residues. The CDR3 loop is CASSVDTKTSPLHF. The CDR3 nucleotides are TGTGCCAGCAGCGTAGACACCAAGACTTCACCCCTCCACTTT.

The chain recombines TRBV4-1 with TRBJ2-5; TRBD1 is a possible D gene (5 bases). Germline V gene data show CDR1 as MGHRA and CDR2 as YSYEKL. CDR3 length equals 17 residues. V gave up 4 bases and J gave up 6 bases, with 24 bases separating them. CDR3 nucleotides: TGCGCCAGCAGCCTGAATGATGGCAGGGCCTTCCCCCAGACCCAGTACTTC. This gives the protein CASSLNDGRAFPQTQYF.